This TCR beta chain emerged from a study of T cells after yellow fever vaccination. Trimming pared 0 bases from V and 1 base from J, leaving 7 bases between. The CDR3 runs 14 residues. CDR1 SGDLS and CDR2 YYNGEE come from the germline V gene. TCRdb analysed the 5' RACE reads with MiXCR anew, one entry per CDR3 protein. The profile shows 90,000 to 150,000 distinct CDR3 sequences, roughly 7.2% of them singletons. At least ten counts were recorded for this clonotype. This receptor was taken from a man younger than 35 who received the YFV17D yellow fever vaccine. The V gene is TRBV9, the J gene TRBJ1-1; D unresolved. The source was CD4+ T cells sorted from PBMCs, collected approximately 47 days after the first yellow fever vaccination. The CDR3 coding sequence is TGTGCCAGCAGCGTAGTAGGGCAGAACACTGAAGCTTTCTTT. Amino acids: CASSVVGQNTEAFF.